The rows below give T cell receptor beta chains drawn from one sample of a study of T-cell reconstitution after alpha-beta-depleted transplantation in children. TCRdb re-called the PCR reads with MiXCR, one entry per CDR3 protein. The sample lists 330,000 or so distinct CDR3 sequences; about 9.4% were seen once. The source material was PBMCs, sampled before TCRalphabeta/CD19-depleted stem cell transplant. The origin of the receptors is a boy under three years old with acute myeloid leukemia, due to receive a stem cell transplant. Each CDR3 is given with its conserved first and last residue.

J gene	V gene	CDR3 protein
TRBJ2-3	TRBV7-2	CASSSRTSGAGDTQYF
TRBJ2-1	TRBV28	CASSLTRGDRFSYNEQFF
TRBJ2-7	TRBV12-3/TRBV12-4	CASRVRNGGFAEQYF
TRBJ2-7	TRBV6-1	CASSQGGVLYEQYF
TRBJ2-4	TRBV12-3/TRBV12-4	CASSSGQGLAKNIQYF
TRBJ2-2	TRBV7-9	CASSSPPNTGELFF
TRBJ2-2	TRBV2	CASSIQQTGNTGELFF
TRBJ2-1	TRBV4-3	CASSQAPGLDEQFF
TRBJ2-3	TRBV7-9	CASSLARNRATDTQYF
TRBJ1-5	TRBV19	CASRRLEVQGRNQPQHF
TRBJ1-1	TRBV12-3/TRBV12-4	CASSFPWGQGGKTEAFF
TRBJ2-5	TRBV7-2	CASSPRGGLETQYF
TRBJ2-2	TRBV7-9	CASSPTQGSNTGELFF
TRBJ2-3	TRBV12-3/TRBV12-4	CASSLVGQGIFTDTQYF
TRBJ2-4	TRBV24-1	CATSETGVAKNIQYF
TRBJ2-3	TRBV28	CASSELAGITTDTQYF
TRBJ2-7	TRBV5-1	CASSLGQPGGQYF
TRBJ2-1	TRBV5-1	CASSLVGNNEQFF
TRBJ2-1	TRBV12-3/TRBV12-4	CASSSNPPFANEQFF
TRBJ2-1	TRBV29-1	CSFRTGDDNEQFF
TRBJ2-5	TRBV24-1	CATSDPAVPTQYF
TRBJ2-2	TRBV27	CASRPGTLGELFF
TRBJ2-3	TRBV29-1	CSAGDRSTDTQYF
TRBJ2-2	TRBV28	CASSLWTSGATGELFF
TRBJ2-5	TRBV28	CASSPSDLSYQETQYF
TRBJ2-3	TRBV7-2	CASSSTSGRFQDTQYF
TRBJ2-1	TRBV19	CASMGGGGLDNEQFF
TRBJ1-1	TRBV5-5	CASSFIQGRGNTEAFF
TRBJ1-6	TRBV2	CASSRRGAVYNSPLHF
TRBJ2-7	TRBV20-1	CSARIAGDAYEQYF
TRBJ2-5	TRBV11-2	CASSFIQEETQYF
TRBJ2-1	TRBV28	CASSFWLQEQFF